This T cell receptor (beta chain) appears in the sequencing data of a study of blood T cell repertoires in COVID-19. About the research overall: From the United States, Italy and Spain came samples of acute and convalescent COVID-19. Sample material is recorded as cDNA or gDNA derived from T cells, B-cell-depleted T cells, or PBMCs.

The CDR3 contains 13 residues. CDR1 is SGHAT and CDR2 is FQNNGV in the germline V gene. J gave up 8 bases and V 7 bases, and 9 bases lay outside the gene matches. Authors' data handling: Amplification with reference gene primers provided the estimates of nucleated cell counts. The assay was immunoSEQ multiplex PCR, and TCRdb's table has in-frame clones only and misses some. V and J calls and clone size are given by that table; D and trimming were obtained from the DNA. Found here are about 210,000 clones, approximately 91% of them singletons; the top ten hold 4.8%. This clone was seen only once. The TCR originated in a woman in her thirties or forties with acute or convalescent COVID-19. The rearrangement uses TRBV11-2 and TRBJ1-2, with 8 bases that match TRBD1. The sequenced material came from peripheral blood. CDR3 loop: CASTPDRVGGYTF. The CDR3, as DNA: TGTGCCAGCACTCCGGACAGGGTAGGAGGCTACACCTTC.